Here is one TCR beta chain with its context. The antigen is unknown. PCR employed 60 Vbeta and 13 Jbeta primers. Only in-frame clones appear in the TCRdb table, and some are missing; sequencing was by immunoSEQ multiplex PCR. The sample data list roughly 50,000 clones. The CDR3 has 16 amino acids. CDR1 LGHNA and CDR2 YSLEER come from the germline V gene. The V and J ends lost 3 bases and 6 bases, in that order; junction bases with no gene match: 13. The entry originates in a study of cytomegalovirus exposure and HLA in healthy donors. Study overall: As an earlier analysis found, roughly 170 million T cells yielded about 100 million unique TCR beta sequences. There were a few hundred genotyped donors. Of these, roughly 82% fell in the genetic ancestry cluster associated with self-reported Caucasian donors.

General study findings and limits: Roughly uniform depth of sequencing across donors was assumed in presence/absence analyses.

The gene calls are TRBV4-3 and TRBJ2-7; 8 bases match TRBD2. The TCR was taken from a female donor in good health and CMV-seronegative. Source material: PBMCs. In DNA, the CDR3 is TGCGCCAGCAGCCAGGGGATAGGACTAGCTGCAGGCGAGCAGTACTTC. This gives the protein CASSQGIGLAAGEQYF.